This T cell receptor beta chain was recovered during a study of blood T cells in healthy people across ages. Study findings and constraints: CMV status of donors was not determined, possibly confounding expanded clonotype changes. Naive T cell percentage showed a strong correlation with the diversity of TCR beta.

CDR3 length: 12 residues. V lost 2 bases to trimming and J lost 7 bases, with 6 bases between them. Germline V CDR1 and CDR2: MGHRA, YSYEKL. Alongside a J-beta primer mix, a sample-barcoded 5' primer served in a second PCR lasting roughly 6 to 11 cycles. Each cDNA molecule carried a tag from a template-switch adaptor that contained 12 random nucleotides. TCRdb re-called the 5' RACE reads through MiXCR, storing one row per CDR3 protein. The profile shows about a million distinct CDR3 sequences, 30% to 40% of them singletons. Donor samples were obtained from healthy Caucasian individuals from Russia, aged about 6 to 95. Regarding this clonotype: Its antigen is undetermined.

The rearrangement joins TRBV4-1 to TRBJ2-1, with D unresolved. The clonotype originates from a man in his late teens or twenties in good health. The specimen sequenced was blood. CDR3 nucleotide sequence: TGCGCCAGCAGCCAACATGGGAATGAGCAGTTCTTC. Translating gives CASSQHGNEQFF.